This TCR beta chain was captured by sequencing in a study of shared clonotypes between healthy human individuals. Comments on this clone: No antigen is known for it.

Whole-study results and caveats: Sorted-subset sequencing, rarefaction showed, was incomplete despite large depth.

TCRdb's table, derived via immunoSEQ multiplex PCR, lists solely in-frame clones and lacks some. Found here are 2,500,000 or so clones, less than 95% of them singletons; the top ten hold 0.3% to 0.4%. This receptor was taken from a man aged 18-30 years in good health. Some clones in this sample may be carry-over from other donors' samples. The sequenced sample consisted of naive CD4+ T cells from PBMCs. Subset noted: CD45RA+ positively selected.

For the CDR3, the DNA is TGTGCCAGCAACATCCGCAACAGGGAGACTGAAGCTTTCTTT. This sequence encodes CASNIRNRETEAFF. The V gene is TRBV28, the J gene TRBJ1-1; tentatively, D is TRBD1 (6 bases). This CDR3 has 14 residues. V gave up 7 bases and J gave up 5 bases, with 17 bases separating them. In germline, CDR1 is MDHEN, CDR2 SYDVKM.